A selection of T cell receptor beta chains follows, all from one sample in a study of control samples from healthy donors and cancer patients. The table came from immunoSEQ multiplex PCR; TCRdb's copy has only in-frame clones and leaves some out. The sample comprises fewer than 500,000 clones, around nine tenths of which are singletons, and over 5.5% rests with the top ten. The material sequenced was PBMCs. These receptors originate from a man in his forties with head and neck cancer. Both conserved end residues are part of each CDR3. Each record gives: D gene, V gene, J gene, clone size, CDR3 DNA, CDR3 protein. D genes are given only for firm matches. Clone size, where shown, is once, few, many, or a class for clones that have expanded.

D gene: -
V gene: TRBV9
J gene: TRBJ2-1
clone size: -
CDR3 DNA: TGTGCCAGCAGCCCGAGTTCTGAGCAGTTCTTC
CDR3 protein: CASSPSSEQFF

D gene: -
V gene: TRBV10-3
J gene: TRBJ2-2
clone size: -
CDR3 DNA: TGTGCCATCATGGCAGGGAACACCGGGGAGCTGTTTTTT
CDR3 protein: CAIMAGNTGELFF

D gene: -
V gene: TRBV18
J gene: TRBJ2-1
clone size: -
CDR3 DNA: TGTGCCAGCTCCCCCAGGGACAACTACAATGAGCAGTTCTTC
CDR3 protein: CASSPRDNYNEQFF

D gene: -
V gene: TRBV11-3
J gene: TRBJ2-3
clone size: -
CDR3 DNA: TGTGCCAGCAGCCCGCGCCAAGGTTTAGATACGCAGTATTTT
CDR3 protein: CASSPRQGLDTQYF

D gene: -
V gene: TRBV10-2
J gene: TRBJ2-2
clone size: -
CDR3 DNA: TGCGCCAGCATTGGGACTCGAAATACCGGGGAGCTGTTTTTT
CDR3 protein: CASIGTRNTGELFF

D gene: TRBD1
V gene: TRBV5-1
J gene: TRBJ2-2
clone size: -
CDR3 DNA: TGCGCCAGCAGCTTGGGGGACAGGGATGGCGGGGAGCTGTTTTTT
CDR3 protein: CASSLGDRDGGELFF

D gene: -
V gene: TRBV7-3
J gene: TRBJ1-5
clone size: -
CDR3 DNA: TGTGCCAGCAGCTTAACCCGTAGTGAGCCCCAGCATTTT
CDR3 protein: CASSLTRSEPQHF

D gene: TRBD1
V gene: TRBV6-5
J gene: TRBJ1-2
clone size: -
CDR3 DNA: TGTGCCAGCAGTTACTCAATGACAGGGGGTAGTGGCTACACCTTC
CDR3 protein: CASSYSMTGGSGYTF

D gene: TRBD2
V gene: TRBV28
J gene: TRBJ2-2
clone size: -
CDR3 DNA: TGTGCCAGCAGTCCCGCGGGGGCCGGGGAGCTGTTTTTT
CDR3 protein: CASSPAGAGELFF

D gene: -
V gene: TRBV7-2
J gene: TRBJ1-1
clone size: -
CDR3 DNA: TGTGCCAGCAGCTTCTTCCGGACGAACACTGAAGCTTTCTTT
CDR3 protein: CASSFFRTNTEAFF

D gene: -
V gene: TRBV19
J gene: TRBJ2-3
clone size: -
CDR3 DNA: TGTGCCAGTAGTATAGGGGGACAAAGCACAGATACGCAGTATTTT
CDR3 protein: CASSIGGQSTDTQYF

D gene: -
V gene: TRBV7-3
J gene: TRBJ1-2
clone size: once
CDR3 DNA: TGTGCCAGCAGCGTCCGACAGCGATCTAACTATGGCTACACCTTC
CDR3 protein: CASSVRQRSNYGYTF

D gene: -
V gene: TRBV7-2
J gene: TRBJ1-2
clone size: -
CDR3 DNA: TGTGCCAGCAGCTTAGGGGGACCGACGTGGGACTATGGCTACACCTTC
CDR3 protein: CASSLGGPTWDYGYTF

D gene: -
V gene: TRBV6-4
J gene: TRBJ2-1
clone size: -
CDR3 DNA: TGTGCCAGCAGTTTTAGCGGCGGGTCCTACAATGAGCAGTTCTTC
CDR3 protein: CASSFSGGSYNEQFF

D gene: -
V gene: TRBV14
J gene: TRBJ2-2
clone size: -
CDR3 DNA: TGTGCCAGCAGCACTAAAGGATACAGGGTCACCGGGGAGCTGTTTTTT
CDR3 protein: CASSTKGYRVTGELFF

D gene: -
V gene: TRBV27
J gene: TRBJ1-1
clone size: -
CDR3 DNA: TGTGCCAGCAGTTTACAGGGACAAGCTATGAACACTGAAGCTTTCTTT
CDR3 protein: CASSLQGQAMNTEAFF

D gene: -
V gene: TRBV7-9
J gene: TRBJ2-7
clone size: -
CDR3 DNA: TGTGCCAGCAGCTCGGGAACTGGGACGGTATCGGGCTACGAGCAGTACTTC
CDR3 protein: CASSSGTGTVSGYEQYF

D gene: TRBD1
V gene: TRBV4-3
J gene: TRBJ1-1
clone size: -
CDR3 DNA: TGCGCCAGCAGCCAACCAACAGGGGGGGGAGCTTTCTTT
CDR3 protein: CASSQPTGGGAFF

D gene: -
V gene: TRBV3-1/TRBV3-2
J gene: TRBJ2-1
clone size: -
CDR3 DNA: TGTGCCACTCAGGACAGCAACAATGAGCAGTTCTTC
CDR3 protein: CATQDSNNEQFF

D gene: -
V gene: TRBV6-2/TRBV6-3
J gene: TRBJ1-5
clone size: -
CDR3 DNA: TGTGCCAGCAGTCTGGAGGCCCAGCCTACTTTTCAGCCCCAGCATTTT
CDR3 protein: CASSLEAQPTFQPQHF

D gene: TRBD2
V gene: TRBV10-3
J gene: TRBJ2-1
clone size: -
CDR3 DNA: TGTGCCATCACACCCGGGGGGACCTACAATGAGCAGTTCTTC
CDR3 protein: CAITPGGTYNEQFF

D gene: -
V gene: TRBV5-8
J gene: TRBJ2-3
clone size: -
CDR3 DNA: TGTGCCAGCAGCTTGTTGCGTGGAATAAGCACAGATACGCAGTATTTT
CDR3 protein: CASSLLRGISTDTQYF

D gene: TRBD1
V gene: TRBV7-3
J gene: TRBJ1-2
clone size: -
CDR3 DNA: TGTGCCAGCAGCTCTGGCAGGGGGGATGGCTACACCTTC
CDR3 protein: CASSSGRGDGYTF

D gene: -
V gene: TRBV19
J gene: TRBJ1-1
clone size: -
CDR3 DNA: TGTGCCAGCCAAACTGGCGGCACTGAAGCTTTCTTT
CDR3 protein: CASQTGGTEAFF

D gene: TRBD2
V gene: TRBV25-1
J gene: TRBJ2-5
clone size: -
CDR3 DNA: TGTGCCAGCAGTGGCCCCCGAGCGGGGAAAGAGACCCAGTACTTC
CDR3 protein: CASSGPRAGKETQYF

D gene: -
V gene: TRBV6-5
J gene: TRBJ2-4
clone size: -
CDR3 DNA: TGTGCCAGCACCAGCCCCGAGCGAGGGTGGTTTCAGTACTTC
CDR3 protein: CASTSPERGWFQYF

D gene: TRBD2
V gene: TRBV24-1
J gene: TRBJ2-2
clone size: -
CDR3 DNA: TGTGCCACCAGTGATTCTCTAGCGGGATCGTCCGGGGAGCTGTTTTTT
CDR3 protein: CATSDSLAGSSGELFF